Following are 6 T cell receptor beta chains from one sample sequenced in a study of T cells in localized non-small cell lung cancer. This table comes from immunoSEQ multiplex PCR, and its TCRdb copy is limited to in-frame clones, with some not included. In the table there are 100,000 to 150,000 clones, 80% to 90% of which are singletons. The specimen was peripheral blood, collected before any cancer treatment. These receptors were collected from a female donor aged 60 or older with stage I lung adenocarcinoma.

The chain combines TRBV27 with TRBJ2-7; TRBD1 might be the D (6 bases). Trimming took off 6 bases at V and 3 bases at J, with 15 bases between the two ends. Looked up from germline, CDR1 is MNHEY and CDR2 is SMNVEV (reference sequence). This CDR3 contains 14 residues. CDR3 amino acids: CASSRWDTDYEQYF. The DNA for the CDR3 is TGTGCCAGCAGCCGGTGGGACACAGACTACGAGCAGTACTTC.

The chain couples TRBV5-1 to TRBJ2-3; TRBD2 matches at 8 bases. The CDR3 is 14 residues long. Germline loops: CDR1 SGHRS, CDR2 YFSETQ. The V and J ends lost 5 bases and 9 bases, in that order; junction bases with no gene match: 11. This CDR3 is CASSFNGASGTQYF. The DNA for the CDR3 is TGCGCCAGCAGTTTCAACGGCGCTAGCGGGACGCAGTATTTT.

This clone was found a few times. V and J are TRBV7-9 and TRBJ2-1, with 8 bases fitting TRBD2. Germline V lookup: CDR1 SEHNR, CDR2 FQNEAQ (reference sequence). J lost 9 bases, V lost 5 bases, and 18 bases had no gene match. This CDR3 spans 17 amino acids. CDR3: CASSRLVLGTRRGEQFF. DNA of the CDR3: TGTGCCAGCAGCCGATTGGTGTTGGGGACTAGAAGGGGTGAGCAGTTCTTC.

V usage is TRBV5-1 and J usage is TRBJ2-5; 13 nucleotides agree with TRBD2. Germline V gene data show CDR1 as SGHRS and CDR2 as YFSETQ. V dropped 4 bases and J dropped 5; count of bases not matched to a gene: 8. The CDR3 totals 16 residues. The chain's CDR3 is CASSGGLAGRSETQYF. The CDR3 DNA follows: TGCGCCAGCAGCGGGGGACTAGCGGGAAGAAGTGAGACCCAGTACTTC.

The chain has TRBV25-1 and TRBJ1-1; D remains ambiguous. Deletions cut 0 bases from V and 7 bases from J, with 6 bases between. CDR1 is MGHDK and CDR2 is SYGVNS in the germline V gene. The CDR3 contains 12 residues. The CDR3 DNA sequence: TGTGCCAGCAGTGAATATAAGAGTGAAGCTTTCTTT. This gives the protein CASSEYKSEAFF.

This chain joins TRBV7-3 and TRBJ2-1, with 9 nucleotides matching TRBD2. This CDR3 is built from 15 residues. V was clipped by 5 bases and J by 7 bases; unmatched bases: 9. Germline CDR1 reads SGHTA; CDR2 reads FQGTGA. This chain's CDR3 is CASSLDPSGKNEQFF. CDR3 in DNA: TGTGCCAGCAGCCTAGATCCTAGCGGGAAGAATGAGCAGTTCTTC.